These 24 T cell receptor beta chains share one sample of origin, sequenced in a study of OX40 agonist ivuxolimab in advanced cancers. Some clones are missing from TCRdb's copy, which holds only in-frame ones; the method was immunoSEQ multiplex PCR. Of roughly 95,000 clones in the sample, approximately 84% are singletons; the top ten hold over 1.5%. The sample here was CD4+ or CD8+ T cells sorted from blood, taken in a trial of the OX40 agonist ivuxolimab. These receptors came from an adult with an advanced solid tumor such as melanoma, head and neck, liver or kidney cancer.

This clone came up a few times. This chain uses TRBV7-9 with TRBJ1-3; no clear D gene. Trimming took 2 bases from V and 4 from J, leaving 15 bases between them. The CDR3 extends over 16 amino acids. CDR1 and CDR2 from the germline V gene are SEHNR and FQNEAQ (reference sequence). CDR3 protein: CASSLREKTLGNTIYF. In DNA, the CDR3 is TGTGCCAGCAGCTTACGGGAGAAAACATTAGGAAACACCATATATTTT.

This chain joins TRBV2 and TRBJ1-3; D is unclear. CDR1 is SNHLY, CDR2 FYNNEI, per germline. This CDR3 comprises 12 residues. V was shortened by 6 bases and J by 0 bases, with 3 bases between the two germline ends. This chain's CDR3 is CASRNSGNTIYF. The CDR3 DNA is TGTGCCAGCAGGAACTCTGGAAACACCATATATTTT.

This chain links TRBV25-1 with TRBJ1-1, with no clear D. In germline, CDR1 is MGHDK, CDR2 SYGVNS. This CDR3 comprises 13 residues. The V end was cut by 5 bases, the J end by 3 bases, with 10 bases between. The CDR3 nucleotides read TGTGCCAGCAGTCGAAGCGGGGACACTGAAGCTTTCTTT. Its protein is CASSRSGDTEAFF.

This clone was recorded a few times. The gene calls are TRBV19 and TRBJ1-4; 8 bases match TRBD1. The CDR3 has 15 residues. CDR1 and CDR2 from the germline V gene are LNHDA and SQIVND (reference sequence). V was clipped by 10 bases and J by 0 bases; unmatched bases: 7. CDR3 in amino acids: CATAGQAATNEKLFF. The CDR3 DNA reads TGTGCCACCGCGGGACAGGCTGCAACTAATGAAAAACTGTTTTTT.

The rearrangement links TRBV10-3 to TRBJ2-7; D gene uncertain. Trimming took off 4 bases at V and 0 bases at J, with 10 bases between the two ends. Germline V gene lookup returns CDR1 ENHRY and CDR2 SYGVKD. This CDR3 spans 14 amino acids. The CDR3 sequence: CAISGSSSSYEQYF. The CDR3 DNA follows: TGTGCCATCAGTGGGAGTTCGAGCTCCTACGAGCAGTACTTC.

The sample holds one count of this clone. The chain carries TRBV5-1 and TRBJ1-1, with D unclear. Between the trimmed V and J ends, which lost 1 base and 0 bases, there was a span of 10 bases. CDR3 length: 15 residues. The V gene's germline CDR1 is SGHRS and CDR2 YFSETQ. The CDR3: CASSLSPEMNTEAFF. The CDR3 bases are TGCGCCAGCAGCTTGAGCCCAGAAATGAACACTGAAGCTTTCTTT.

The J gene is TRBJ2-7, the V gene TRBV10-3; 15 bases line up with TRBD2. With 6 bases clipped from V and 7 bases from J, the junction kept 10 bases outside the gene matches. The CDR3 covers 16 residues. Germline V gene lookup returns CDR1 ENHRY and CDR2 SYGVKD. CDR3 loop: CAISRDGGLAGGEQYF. The CDR3 DNA sequence: TGTGCCATCAGCAGGGATGGGGGACTAGCGGGAGGAGAGCAGTACTTC.

The CDR3 coding sequence is TGTGCCAGCAGCCCATACTCCGGGACTAGACAAGAGACCCAGTACTTC. Its protein product is CASSPYSGTRQETQYF. The gene calls are TRBV11-1 and TRBJ2-5, with 8 bases that match TRBD2. This CDR3 contains 16 residues. In germline, CDR1 is SGHAT, CDR2 FQDESV (reference sequence). Trimming at V came to 5 bases and at J to 2 bases, leaving 10 bases not matched to a gene.

The gene calls are TRBV2 and TRBJ2-2; D is unclear. V lost 4 bases to trimming and J lost 0 bases, with 6 bases between them. Germline V lookup: CDR1 SNHLY, CDR2 FYNNEI. This CDR3 has 14 amino acids. The CDR3: CASSGQTNTGELFF. DNA of the CDR3: TGTGCCAGCAGTGGGCAGACGAACACCGGGGAGCTGTTTTTT.

The V and J genes are TRBV11-3 and TRBJ1-1; TRBD1 might be the D (6 bases). This CDR3 is 14 amino acids long. Per germline, CDR1 SGHNT and CDR2 YENEEA. V dropped 6 bases and J dropped 4 bases, with 15 bases sitting between them. The CDR3 sequence: CASRLTAGATEAFF. Here the CDR3 DNA reads TGTGCCAGCAGACTTACCGCGGGGGCCACTGAAGCTTTCTTT.

The V and J genes are TRBV12-5 and TRBJ2-5; D is unresolved. Germline V gene sequence: CDR1 LGHNT, CDR2 FRNRAP. The CDR3 length is 17 residues. V was trimmed by 1 base and J by 5 bases, leaving 20 bases between them. For the CDR3, the DNA is TGTGCTAGTGGTTTGGGGACGGCAGGAACCGGCCGGGAGACCCAGTACTTC. Translating it yields CASGLGTAGTGRETQYF. Supplemented by reference TRBV12-5 and TRBJ2-5, the full variable domain reads DARVTQTPRHKVTEMGQEVTMRCQPILGHNTVFWYRQTMMQGLELLAYFRNRAPLDDSGMPKDRFSAEMPDATLATLKIQPSEPRDSAVYFCASGLGTAGTGRETQYFGPGTRLLVL.

The genes are TRBV7-9 and TRBJ2-3; D is uncertain. The CDR3 is made up of 13 amino acids. V lost 1 base and J 6 bases, leaving 8 bases between the germline ends. CDR1 is SEHNR, CDR2 FQNEAQ, per germline (reference sequence). The chain's CDR3 is CASSLDRRDTQYF. As DNA, the CDR3 is TGTGCCAGCAGCTTAGATCGGCGGGATACGCAGTATTTT.

The CDR3 is CASSRTGGNEQYF. CDR3 sequence (DNA): TGTGCCAGCAGTCGGACAGGGGGCAACGAGCAGTACTTC. J is TRBJ2-5 and V is TRBV7-6; TRBD1 agrees at 11 bases. The J call may not be correct, given that the DNA end is closer to TRBJ2-7. The V gene's germline CDR1 is SGHVS and CDR2 FNYEAQ. The CDR3 spans 13 residues.

The chain carries TRBV7-9 and TRBJ1-2, with 7 bases aligning to TRBD1. CDR1 SEHNR and CDR2 FQNEAQ come from the germline V gene (reference sequence). V shed 3 bases and J 6 bases; nucleotides not matched to a gene: 10. CDR3 size: 15 residues. The CDR3 region has the DNA TGTGCCAGCAGCTTCAATAGGGGGCCGCCAAATGGCTACACCTTC. Its translation: CASSFNRGPPNGYTF. Variable domain in full (rest from reference TRBV7-9 and TRBJ1-2): DTGVSQNPRHKITKRGQNVTFRCDPISEHNRLYWYRQTLGQGPEFLTYFQNEAQLEKSRLLSDRFSAERPKGSFSTLEIQRTEQGDSAMYLCASSFNRGPPNGYTFGSGTRLTVV.

The CDR3 nucleotides are TGCGCCAGCAGCTCGGCCCCCCAATCGAACACCGGGGAGCTGTTTTTT. Protein: CASSSAPQSNTGELFF. This chain uses TRBV5-1 with TRBJ2-2; D remains unclear. V lost 3 bases to trimming and J lost 0 bases, with 12 bases between them. Germline loops: CDR1 SGHRS, CDR2 YFSETQ. The CDR3 is made up of 16 amino acids.

The chain employs TRBV6-5 and TRBJ1-1; D not certain. V gave up 0 bases and J gave up 3 bases, with 11 bases separating them. Germline V gives CDR1 MNHEY, CDR2 SVGAGI. The CDR3 is 15 residues long. The CDR3 DNA reads TGTGCCAGCAGTTACTCGGCCATGGTGGACACTGAAGCTTTCTTT. Translation: CASSYSAMVDTEAFF.

The genes are TRBV6-5 and TRBJ2-3; no clear D gene. Germline V lookup: CDR1 MNHEY, CDR2 SVGAGI. The CDR3 consists of 13 residues. Trimming stripped 0 bases from V and 8 bases from J, with 9 bases between. This chain's CDR3 is CASSYSKLGTQYF. The CDR3 nucleotides read TGTGCCAGCAGTTACTCGAAGTTGGGTACGCAGTATTTT.

The genes are TRBV2 and TRBJ1-1; D not certain. V was pared by 4 bases and J by 2 bases, with 8 bases between. Germline values: CDR1 SNHLY, CDR2 FYNNEI. The CDR3 is 13 residues long. This CDR3 is CASSGQPNTEAFF. The CDR3 DNA reads as TGTGCCAGCAGTGGCCAGCCTAACACTGAAGCTTTCTTT.

The chain links TRBV6-1 to TRBJ2-1, with 10 bases matching TRBD2. This CDR3 has 13 residues. Germline CDR1 reads MNHNS; CDR2 reads SASEGT. The V gene end was trimmed by 7 bases and the J gene end by 7 bases; junction bases not matched to a gene: 4. The DNA of the CDR3 is TGTGCCAGCAAAACTAGCGGGACTAATGAGCAGTTCTTC. Translated: CASKTSGTNEQFF.

The CDR3: CAWSLTGNNQPQHF. CDR3 bases: TGTGCCTGGAGTCTCACAGGAAACAATCAGCCCCAGCATTTT. The rearrangement uses TRBV30 and TRBJ1-5; perhaps TRBD1 as D (5 bases). The V gene's germline CDR1 is GTSNPN and CDR2 SVGIG (reference sequence). The V gene lost 2 bases and the J gene lost 3 bases, with 11 bases spanning the gap. The CDR3 extends over 14 amino acids.

V usage is TRBV9 and J usage is TRBJ2-7; TRBD2 matches 9 bases. Germline V gene data show CDR1 as SGDLS and CDR2 as YYNGEE. There are 15 residues in the CDR3. V lost 4 bases, J lost 3 bases, and 8 bases stayed unmatched. CDR3 amino acids: CASSPELAGSYEQYF. The CDR3 nucleotides are TGTGCCAGCAGCCCCGAGCTAGCGGGAAGCTACGAGCAGTACTTC.

V and J are TRBV7-2 and TRBJ2-7, with D perhaps matching TRBD1 (6 bases). Trimming stripped 1 base from V and 4 bases from J, with 11 bases between. Germline loops: CDR1 SGHTA, CDR2 FQGNSA. CDR3 length: 14 residues. The CDR3 protein is CASSLGQGTYEQYF. The DNA for the CDR3 is TGTGCCAGCAGCTTAGGTCAGGGGACGTACGAGCAGTACTTC. The full variable domain, rest sourced from reference TRBV7-2 and TRBJ2-7, is GAGVSQSPSNKVTEKGKDVELRCDPISGHTALYWYRQSLGQGLEFLIYFQGNSAPDKSGLPSDRFSAERTGGSVSTLTIQRTQQEDSAVYLCASSLGQGTYEQYFGPGTRLTVT.

The chain joins TRBV4-2 to TRBJ2-3; 9 nucleotides line up with TRBD2. The CDR3 has 16 residues. V lost 4 bases, J lost 5 bases, and 10 bases stayed unmatched. CDR1 and CDR2 (germline): LGHNA, YNFKEQ. In nucleotides, the CDR3 is TGTGCCAGCAGCCCTCGGGGCGGGAGGGTAATAGATACGCAGTATTTT. Translated, it gives CASSPRGGRVIDTQYF.

The chain links TRBV14 to TRBJ2-7, with 7 bases identical to TRBD2. The CDR3 contains 17 residues. Germline V gene lookup returns CDR1 SGHDN and CDR2 FVKESK. V trimming: 0 bases; J trimming: 4 bases; junction bases outside the gene matches: 12. CDR3 protein: CASSQEGSSSGVYEQYF. CDR3 in DNA: TGTGCCAGCAGCCAAGAAGGATCGTCTAGCGGAGTTTACGAGCAGTACTTC.